A single T cell receptor beta chain is shown here with its context. The antigen it recognizes is unknown. No base quality values were provided; no much bigger clone lies one nucleotide off. TCRbeta CDR3 regions were amplified from genomic DNA using the immunoSEQ Assay, a bias-controlled multiplex PCR. On the authors' methods: The number of nucleated cells in each sample was estimated by amplification of reference gene primers within the assay. Sequence reads were collapsed and filtered to measure the absolute abundance of every unique TCRbeta CDR3 rearrangement. Productive Simpson clonality was computed per sample as the square root of Simpson's diversity index over productive rearrangements. The immuneACCESS repertoire file appears here via TCRdb, limited to in-frame rearrangements. These files lack a portion of the clones; in checked studies, under half of the deficit traces to unresolved V genes, and the cause of the others is not known. V, J and clone size derive from that table, while D and trimming were established from the DNA sequence. Within this sample are approximately 200,000 clones, with about nine tenths of them counted one time only. The ten biggest clones cover roughly 7.1% of the sample.

The germline V gene (reference sequence) yields SEHNR for CDR1 and FQNEAQ for CDR2. After removal of 5 bases from V and 5 bases from J, the junction retains 9 bases not matched to a gene. The CDR3 goes from the cysteine to the phenylalanine over 16 residues. The read is trimmed to its CDR3 DNA, 48 bases read in frame from base 1. This specimen comes from a study of blood T cell repertoires in COVID-19 (TCRdb year 2020). Context from the whole study: Recovered participants in ImmuneRACE Cohort 3 were defined by two consecutive negative NP/OP PCR tests, clearance by a healthcare professional, or resolution of symptoms. Samples from collaborators originated in the United States, Italy and Spain and spanned both the acute and convalescent phases of COVID-19. The prospective study material was composed of cDNA or gDNA derived from T cells, B-cell-depleted T cells, or PBMCs. The dataset comprised deeply sampled blood TCRbeta repertoires from subjects exposed to, actively infected with, or recovered from COVID-19. The repertoires were released in a freely available public database meant as a resource for research on the immune response to SARS-CoV-2. Samples were obtained from the ongoing ImmuneRACE study (first 160 participants) and from 1,254 subjects provided by 6 global collaborators. A de-identified subject ID, COVID-19 status, age in years and sex were almost always included in the sample metadata. Where HLA class I and class II types were available, the types were taken from metadata supplied by the sample provider, not from assay-based typing. Study-level results and caveats: Clinical and demographic metadata were provided uncurated, with the amount varying by source and participant.

Enrolling through a virtual design, the prospective study's participants ranged in age from roughly 18 to 100 years and lived across 24 United States geographic areas. Cohort assignment in the prospective study relied on participant-reported clinical history from a screening survey and a study questionnaire. In the prospective study, mobile phlebotomists collected whole blood, serum and a nasopharyngeal or oropharyngeal swab from each participant. Additional blood draws and questionnaires over an approximately two-month period could optionally be provided by prospective study participants. Before DNA extraction, prospective study blood samples were shipped either frozen or at room temperature.

The source of this sequence is a man aged 30 to 45 in a cohort exposed to, infected with or recovered from COVID-19 (not recorded which). The chain is encoded by TRBV7-9 joined to TRBJ1-6, and 7 bases in between align with TRBD1. Material for sequencing was PBMCs or T cells enriched from blood (not recorded which). The CDR3 region has the sequence CASSPSWGQNNSPLHF. The nucleotides are TGTGCCAGCAGCCCAAGTTGGGGACAGAATAATTCACCCCTCCACTTT. The full variable domain, completed from the reference TRBV7-9 and TRBJ1-6 proteins outside the CDR3, reads DTGVSQNPRHKITKRGQNVTFRCDPISEHNRLYWYRQTLGQGPEFLTYFQNEAQLEKSRLLSDRFSAERPKGSFSTLEIQRTEQGDSAMYLCASSPSWGQNNSPLHFGNGTRLTVT.